This T cell receptor (beta chain) was sequenced in a study of blood T cells in healthy people across ages. Study-wide findings and caveats: Roughly linear declines in TCR beta diversity per million T cells occurred with age.

With 0 bases clipped from V and 2 bases from J, the junction kept 5 bases outside the gene matches. Germline V gives CDR1 MNHEY, CDR2 SVGEGT. The CDR3 runs 16 residues. For this clonotype: Its target is unknown.

With each sample, at least 5 micrograms of total RNA were extracted. Next came a second PCR, run for roughly 6 to 11 cycles, which used a sample-barcoded 5' primer along with a J-beta primer mix. Each sample yielded at least 2.5 million CDR3-containing paired-end reads. TCRdb redid the calling of the 5' RACE reads with MiXCR, one entry per CDR3 protein. The data show around 1,500,000 distinct CDR3 sequences, 28% seen once. The sequencing sample was made of blood. The chain carries TRBV6-2 or TRBV6-3 and TRBJ2-7; 9 nucleotides align to TRBD1. The clonotype comes from a woman in her twenties or thirties in good health. CDR3 amino acids: CASSYSAGQGTYEQYF. For the CDR3, the DNA is TGTGCCAGCAGTTACTCGGCTGGACAGGGGACCTACGAGCAGTACTTC.